This TCR beta chain was captured by sequencing in a study of graft-versus-host responses after intestinal transplantation (dated by TCRdb to the early 2020s). Regarding the research as a whole: Recipients received multivisceral, liver-intestinal, or isolated intestinal transplants. Rather than being sequenced by the commercial service, samples from a few later patients were sequenced in-house on an Illumina MiSeq and processed with MiXCR. Of the 20 to 25 intestinal transplant recipients enrolled in the cohort, one of whom was a retransplant, a few patients without pretransplant specimens were excluded. Alloreactive clones were identified by sequencing pre-transplant mixed lymphocyte reaction products and comparing these products with unstimulated pre-transplant donor and recipient T cells. Donor T cell macrochimerism was defined as a peak of at least 4% donor T cells among recipient peripheral blood mononuclear cells. Bulk TCR-beta CDR3 sequencing was used to track graft-versus-host and host-versus-graft alloreactive T cell clones in the graft, circulation and bone marrow after intestinal transplantation. Anti-thymocyte globulin induction was given to all recipients, followed by maintenance tacrolimus and steroids for about 3 years.

Trimming accounts for 3 bases at V and 7 bases at J, while the number of junction bases matched to no gene is 2. There are 13 amino acids in the CDR3, from cysteine to phenylalanine inclusive. Kept here is only the CDR3 DNA, which spans 39 bases and is read in frame from base 1. The germline V gene specifies SGDLS as CDR1 and YYNGEE as CDR2. The time point tag for this specimen amounts to: cells obtained before transplantation from donor or recipient. CD3+CD4+ and CD3+CD8+ populations were FACS-sorted from unstimulated pre-transplant donor and recipient cells taken from spleen or lymph nodes. In regard to this clone: No cognate antigen has been identified for it. The record has no base qualities; no much larger clone is one base away.

On the study overall, not on this receptor specifically: Patients with donor T cell macrochimerism had high GvH to HvG T cell clonal ratios in their allografts. The conclusions were limited by the relatively low number and heterogeneity of the intestinal transplant patients. GvH clones turned up in recipient bone marrow, with some appearing earlier in ileal mucosa or blood, a pattern consistent with an intestinal mucosal origin. Early after transplant, declines in HvG clones were associated with peak levels of circulating GvH clones.

The library was built by means of the immunoSEQ multiplex PCR assay. In most patients, genomic DNA was isolated using the Qiagen DNeasy Blood and Tissue Kit and sent frozen to Adaptive Biotechnologies for TCR sequencing. For most patients, genomic DNA was subjected to high-throughput TCR-beta CDR3 sequencing by Adaptive Biotechnologies. Concerning the study's data processing: TCR sequencing data were retrieved from Adaptive's ImmunoSEQ software for 15 to 20 patients, whereas three other patients were processed with MiXCR and VDJtools. To correct CD4 versus CD8 sorting errors, any sequence found in both subsets at a frequency ratio below 5:1 was removed. Because the origin of CDR3 nucleotide sequences shared between donor and recipient could not be assigned, those sequences were removed. To count as alloreactive, a clone needed at least 2-fold expansion over unstimulated cells and a minimum CFSE-low frequency of 0.002% (template counts) or 0.001% (read counts). Mappable clones were those detected in sequenced pre-transplant spleen, lymph node, or MLR CFSE-low populations of the donor or recipient. Cumulative frequency of alloreactive clones was calculated as a percentage of all sequences weighted by copy number. Entries here come from immuneACCESS through TCRdb and include only in-frame sequences with V and J called. Some clones fail to appear in such tables; in the studies checked, an unresolved V gene covers under half of the shortfall, and the cause of the remainder is unknown. V and J calls and clone size come straight from that table; D and trimming were deduced from the DNA. The sample profile shows about 86,000 clones; roughly 90% of them were found once. The ten largest clones capture roughly 0.28% of the sample.

The V gene is TRBV9 and the J gene is TRBJ1-1; 11 central bases correspond to TRBD1. Sequencing used unstimulated CD4+ T cells sorted from spleen or lymph node cells, obtained before transplant. The clonotype originates from a human donor who was the organ donor for an intestinal transplant. The CDR3 in this case is CASSAGQGGEAFF. In nucleotides, the sequence is TGTGCCAGCAGCGCGGGACAGGGGGGTGAAGCTTTCTTT.